This entry describes one T cell receptor beta chain. Its target antigen remains unknown. The sample holds no much larger clone one base away, and base qualities are not on file. This entry belongs to a study of beta chain features in type 1 diabetes listed by TCRdb under 2018. For the wider study: Mean age, gender distribution, total cell number and subset yield were not different between patients and healthy donors. Across all samples, 107,917,701 sorted cells were examined, and cell number per subset correlated strongly with RNA yield. In the study, recently diagnosed type 1 diabetes patients and matched healthy donors were compared on the TCRB repertoires of their sorted circulating CD4+ T cell subsets. Naive and central memory subsets were obtained from all 30 or so donors, but regulatory and stem cell-like memory subsets were isolated from only 8 patients and roughly eight healthy donors. Study-wide findings and limitations: Because the HLA sub-analyses included only small numbers of individuals, any influence of HLA type on TCRB rearrangement was left unresolved. Patients with type 1 diabetes made fewer insertions and deleted more nucleotides at VDJ recombination sites, implying thymic rearrangement abnormalities. Naive, central memory and regulatory TCRB repertoires appeared more similar among patients than among healthy donors. Shorter templates might be favored by PCR, yet because patient and control samples were amplified and corrected together, any such skew would affect both groups equally. Sequencing cDNA rather than genomic DNA could over-represent highly expressing activated cells, although activation and CD3 levels did not differ between groups. In all four CD4+ subsets, TCRB CDR3 length was moderately but significantly shorter in type 1 diabetes patients.

The High Capacity cDNA Reverse Transcription Kit was used to reverse transcribe all of the isolated RNA, meaning that expressed TCRB transcripts were what got sequenced. Naive, central memory and regulatory T cell samples underwent deep immunoSEQ sequencing, averaging around 4 million total reads per sample. Sorted cells were lysed in RLT buffer and RNA was extracted with DNase-treated RNeasy Micro or Mini kits, depending on cell number. To prevent cross-contamination, each cell subset was processed individually, whereas patient and healthy donor samples were processed jointly. The immunoSEQ multiplex PCR was used to amplify TCRB sequences from cDNA, generating 87-bp fragments that spanned the CDR3 region. Sequencing of the amplicons was done on the Illumina HiSeq platform. The original methods were these. Synthetic template baselines were used to correct PCR bias computationally, reads within Hamming distance 2 were collapsed, and singletons that could not be merged were discarded. By aligning reads against IMGT, V, D and J genes, CDR3 length, and insertions or deletions at six rearrangement sites were assigned. Within each subset, clonotype counts were normalized to sorted cell number, and only after that were true diversity and Gini coefficients computed with the tcR R package. The overlap coefficient, calculated on TCRB nucleotide sequences, was used to measure repertoire sharing. Out-of-frame TCRB sequences from naive cells were analyzed as a proxy for the pre-selection repertoire. In its TCRdb copy, this immuneACCESS table keeps in-frame sequences only and misses some clones. Where compared with another copy, unresolved V genes explain less than half of these, and the others have no known cause. D and trimming were read from the DNA, whereas the V and J calls and clone size are those reported in that table. This sample lists fewer than 350,000 clones; approximately 16% were detected once. The ten largest clones represent roughly 0.015% of the sample.

Each donor gave one peripheral blood draw, around 0.12 L on average, collected into heparinised tubes. A BD FACSAria II and a panel including CD45RO, CCR7, CD25, CD127, CD95 and CD27 were used to sort naive, central memory, regulatory and stem cell-like memory CD4+ T cells. All sorted populations exceeded 98% purity. PBMCs were isolated right away by Lymphoprep density gradient centrifugation and were stained directly, without culture. So that batch effects would be minimized, each experiment stained and sorted samples in pairs, pairing one healthy donor with one patient. Sequencing input: naive CD4+ T cells from blood. The label giving this sample's cell subset or site can be read as: true naive CD4+ T cells. The sequence was obtained from a man younger than 35 with type 1 diabetes.

The bases read TGTGCCTGGAGTGTCGGGGGACGCGAGCAGTACTTC. Translated, it gives CAWSVGGREQYF. The chain is assembled from TRBV30 and TRBJ2-7; a weak D assignment points to TRBD2 (6 bases agree). The CDR3 goes from the cysteine to the phenylalanine over 12 residues. The entry retains the CDR3 DNA only, 36 bases that are in frame from base 1. CDR1 and CDR2 (GTSNPN, SVGIG) derive from the germline V gene (reference sequence). Cut back by 0 bases and 6 bases, the V and J ends lie 9 bases apart.